This T cell receptor (beta chain) appears in the sequencing data of a study of T cell repertoires in cytomegalovirus infection. Study summary: Public TCR beta signatures provided an indication of both CMV infection and a matching HLA type. The study's findings and limits: Carriers of CMV and the relevant HLA type were discriminated by public TCR beta frequency. The response measured ex vivo was dominated by TCR beta clonotypes (HLA-C-restricted and CMV-specific).

The sample holds many counts of this clonotype. Its antigen is currently unknown. One entry per CDR3 protein, called by TCRdb with MiXCR from the reads. The data contain about 680,000 distinct CDR3 sequences, less than 25% of them singletons. Per the germline V gene, CDR1 is SGHTA and CDR2 is FQGNSA. The CDR3 is 15 residues long. V lost 4 bases, J lost 0 bases, and 11 bases lay in between. The J gene is TRBJ2-3, the V gene TRBV7-2; D is uncertain. This TCR was recovered from a human donor in good health (CMV status not recorded). Some clones in this sample may be carry-over from other donors' samples. Input material: CD8+ T cells from PBMCs. The chain's CDR3 is CASSSLHPSTDTQYF. In DNA, the CDR3 is TGTGCCAGCAGCTCCTTGCATCCTAGCACAGATACGCAGTATTTT.